Sequencing of this TCR beta chain was carried out in a study of beta chain features in type 1 diabetes. The study, taken as a whole, reports: When Type 1 diabetes patients were examined, their TCRB CDR3s proved moderately but significantly shorter in all four CD4+ subsets. Type 1 diabetes patients showed fewer insertions and more deletions at VDJ junctions.

Investigators reverse transcribed all isolated RNA, so they sequenced expressed TCRB transcripts. Sequencing used immunoSEQ multiplex PCR; TCRdb keeps in-frame clones, though not all of them. The sample consists of around 350,000 clones, around an eighth of them appearing once. Populations isolated by sorting all had purity greater than 95%. This CDR3 region has 15 residues. The V gene lost 5 bases and the J gene lost 4 bases, with 15 bases spanning the gap. Germline CDR1 is MNHEY and CDR2 is SMNVEV (reference sequence). This clone was counted between two and nine times. What it recognizes is unknown. The rearrangement links TRBV27 to TRBJ1-5; the D gene is possibly TRBD1 (5 bases). The sequenced material came from naive CD4+ T cells from blood. The TCR comes from a man between 18 and 29 years old in good health. CDR3 sequence reads: CASSVAGLHNQPQHF. The CDR3 nucleotides are TGTGCCAGCAGTGTAGCAGGGTTACATAATCAGCCCCAGCATTTT.